This entry features one T cell receptor (beta chain) sequence. Its specificity is unknown. The data were obtained in a study of long-term antiretroviral therapy in people with HIV. General observations from the study: Post-ART samples showed increased diversity that remained below transplant donor control levels. The study found narrower CDR3 length ranges in HIV repertoires than in controls.

The length of the CDR3 is 16 residues. Germline V gene lookup returns CDR1 MNHNS and CDR2 SASEGT. The junction had 7 bases not matched to a gene; V was cut back by 4 bases and J by 3 bases. Survey-level resolution applied to immunoSEQ assay v3.0. Libraries were prepared by immunoSEQ multiplex PCR; TCRdb keeps only in-frame clonotypes and omits some of them. The table has about 24,000 clones, 90% to 95% seen once. Held in samples before DNA extraction were roughly 1-10 million cryopreserved PBMC. This specimen consisted of unsorted PBMCs, obtained roughly 5 years after starting antiretroviral therapy. The V call is TRBV6-1, the J call TRBJ1-1, with 11 bases matching TRBD1. The source of this sequence is a woman aged 50 to 60 with HIV. The CDR3 DNA follows: TGTGCCAGCAGTGGGACAGGGGGCTTCGGGGACACTGAAGCTTTCTTT. Translated: CASSGTGGFGDTEAFF.